This TCR beta chain came from a study of blood T cell repertoires in COVID-19. Study context: Acute and convalescent COVID-19 specimens originated in the United States, Italy and Spain. PBMCs, B-cell-depleted T cells, or T cells provided the cDNA or gDNA that made up the material.

The germline CDR1 and CDR2 sequences are SGHDT and YYEEEE. CDR3 length: 15 residues. V was pared by 2 bases and J by 4 bases, with 15 bases between. Authors' methods: Reference gene primer amplification gave nucleated cell count estimates. Clones were read by immunoSEQ multiplex PCR, and TCRdb kept only the in-frame ones, dropping some. V and J calls and clone size come straight from that table; D and trimming were deduced from the DNA. The table has tens of thousands of clones, 75% to 85% seen once. This clonotype originated in a woman older than 75 with acute or convalescent COVID-19. J is TRBJ2-5 and V is TRBV5-6; D may be TRBD1 (5 bases). The sample comprised peripheral blood. CDR3 protein: CASSLAGALGETQYF. DNA of the CDR3: TGTGCCAGCAGCTTAGCTGGGGCGCTGGGAGAGACCCAGTACTTC.